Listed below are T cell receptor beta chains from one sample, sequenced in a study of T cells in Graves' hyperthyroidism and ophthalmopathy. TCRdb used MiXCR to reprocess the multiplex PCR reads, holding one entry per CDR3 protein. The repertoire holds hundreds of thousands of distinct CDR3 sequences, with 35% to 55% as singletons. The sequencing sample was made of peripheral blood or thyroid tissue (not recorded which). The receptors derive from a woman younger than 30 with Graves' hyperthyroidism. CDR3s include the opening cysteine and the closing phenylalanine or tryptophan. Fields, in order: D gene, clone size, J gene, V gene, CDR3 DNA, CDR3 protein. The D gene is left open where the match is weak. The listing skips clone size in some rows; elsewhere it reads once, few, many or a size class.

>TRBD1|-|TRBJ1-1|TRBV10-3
TGTGCCATCAGTGAGCCGGACAGGGGTAATGAAGCTTTCTTT
CAISEPDRGNEAFF
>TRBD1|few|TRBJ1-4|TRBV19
TGTGCCAGTAAACAACAGGGGGCACTGTTTTTT
CASKQQGALFF
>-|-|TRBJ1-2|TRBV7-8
TGTGCCAGCAGCTTAGGTGGAGGACAGCCCTACTATGGCTACACCTTC
CASSLGGGQPYYGYTF
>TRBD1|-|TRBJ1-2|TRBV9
TGTGCCAGCAGCGTAGGCCCGGGACAGGGGGAAGACTATGGCTACACCTTC
CASSVGPGQGEDYGYTF
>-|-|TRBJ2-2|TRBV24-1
TGTGCCACCAGTGATGTGACTAGATCCACCGGGGAGCTGTTTTTT
CATSDVTRSTGELFF
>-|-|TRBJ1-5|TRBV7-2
TGTGCCAGCAGTTCCGGCCCTCGAGGAATCAATCAGCCCCAGCATTTT
CASSSGPRGINQPQHF
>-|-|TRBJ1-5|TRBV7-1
TGTGCCAGCAGCGTCAGGACAGAATACTATCAGCCCCAGCATTTT
CASSVRTEYYQPQHF
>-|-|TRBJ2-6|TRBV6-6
TGTGCCAGCAGTTACTCTGGCTCTGGGGCCAACGTCCTGACTTTC
CASSYSGSGANVLTF
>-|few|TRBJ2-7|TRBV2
TGTGCCAGCAGTTACTCGGCCAGGACCTACGAGCAGTACTTC
CASSYSARTYEQYF
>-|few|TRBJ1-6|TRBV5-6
TGTGCCAGCAGCTTGCCAGGGGTGTCACCCCTCCACTTT
CASSLPGVSPLHF
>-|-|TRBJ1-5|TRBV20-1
TGCAGTGCTGAAGAAGGAAGGATCGGGCAGCCCCAGCATTTT
CSAEEGRIGQPQHF
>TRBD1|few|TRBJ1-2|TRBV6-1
TGTGCCAGCAGCAAAATGACAGGGCGTGATGGCTACACCTTC
CASSKMTGRDGYTF